This entry lists 5 T cell receptor beta chains sequenced from one sample in a study of control samples from healthy donors and cancer patients. Measured with immunoSEQ multiplex PCR; TCRdb has only the in-frame clones, and not every one. The table shows about 120,000 clones, with 85% to 95% occurring only once. Sample: PBMCs. These receptors all come from a man older than 75 with head and neck cancer.

The chain couples TRBV6-5 to TRBJ2-7; perhaps TRBD1 as D (6 bases). Between the trimmed V and J ends, which lost 2 bases and 3 bases, there was a span of 14 bases. CDR3 length equals 15 residues. Germline V gene lookup returns CDR1 MNHEY and CDR2 SVGAGI. DNA for the CDR3: TGTGCCAGCAGTTACGGAGAGGGGGTGGTCTACGAGCAGTACTTC. This translates into CASSYGEGVVYEQYF.

The chain is built from TRBV7-2 and TRBJ2-3; unclear D gene. Between the trimmed V and J ends, which lost 2 bases and 5 bases, there was a span of 8 bases. Germline V gene sequence: CDR1 SGHTA, CDR2 FQGNSA. The CDR3 is made up of 13 amino acids. DNA for the CDR3: TGTGCCAGCAGCTTAAAGTTAGGAGATACGCAGTATTTT. Residues: CASSLKLGDTQYF. The variable domain in full, with the rest retrieved from reference TRBV7-2 and TRBJ2-3, is GAGVSQSPSNKVTEKGKDVELRCDPISGHTALYWYRQSLGQGLEFLIYFQGNSAPDKSGLPSDRFSAERTGGSVSTLTIQRTQQEDSAVYLCASSLKLGDTQYFGPGTRLTVL.

The V and J genes are TRBV5-5 and TRBJ1-2; no clear D. Trimming cost V 4 bases and J 5 bases, with 15 bases left between them. Germline-derived CDR1 and CDR2 are SGHKS and YYEKEE (reference sequence). This CDR3 spans 14 amino acids. The CDR3 nucleotides read TGTGCCAGCAGCCCCTACACCAGCCAGTATGGCTACACCTTC. It encodes CASSPYTSQYGYTF. The full variable domain, with the rest looked up from reference TRBV5-5 and TRBJ1-2, is DAGVTQSPTHLIKTRGQQVTLRCSPISGHKSVSWYQQVLGQGPQFIFQYYEKEERGRGNFPDRFSARQFPNYSSELNVNALLLGDSALYLCASSPYTSQYGYTFGSGTRLTVV.

This clone has just one count. The rearrangement uses TRBV5-4 and TRBJ2-3, with D perhaps being TRBD1 or TRBD2 (5 bases each). This CDR3 is built from 14 residues. The V gene's germline CDR1 is SGHNT and CDR2 YYREEE (reference sequence). V was pared by 1 base and J by 2 bases, with 8 bases between. The CDR3 nucleotides read TGTGCCAGCAGCTTGAGGGGACCCACAGATACGCAGTATTTT. It encodes CASSLRGPTDTQYF.

This sequence joins TRBV3-1 (or the pseudogene TRBV3-2) and TRBJ1-5, with D possibly TRBD1 on 5 matching bases. Germline V gene data show CDR1 as LGHDT and CDR2 as YNNKEL (reference sequence). The CDR3 contains 13 residues. Trimming shortened V by 6 bases and J by 7 bases, and 13 bases separated the two germline ends. CDR3 sequence: CASSPGLRQPQHF. Here the CDR3 DNA reads TGTGCCAGCAGTCCAGGGTTGCGACAGCCCCAGCATTTT.